The 5 T cell receptor beta chains below were found in one sample sequenced in a study of Ad26.COV2.S vaccination and SARS-CoV-2 variants. Data came from immunoSEQ multiplex PCR; TCRdb stores just in-frame clones and leaves some out. This table has 350,000 to 450,000 clones, 92% appearing once. The source was peripheral blood, collected after recovery from COVID-19. These receptors were collected from a human donor who had recovered from COVID-19.

This chain joins TRBV11-2 and TRBJ2-2; 8 bases are shared with TRBD2. The germline V gene encodes CDR1 SGHAT and CDR2 FQNNGV. The CDR3 spans 15 residues. V was clipped by 1 base and J by 3 bases; unmatched bases: 1. CDR3 residues: CASSLAGGYTGELFF. DNA of the CDR3: TGTGCCAGCAGCTTAGCGGGGGGGTACACCGGGGAGCTGTTTTTT.

The genes are TRBV12-5 and TRBJ1-1; D may be TRBD1 (5 bases). CDR1 and CDR2 (germline): LGHNT, FRNRAP. V lost 2 bases and J 5 bases, leaving 9 bases between the germline ends. This CDR3 is built from 13 residues. In DNA, the CDR3 is TGTGCTAGTGGTTTGAGGAGGGGAACTGAAGCTTTCTTT. Its translation: CASGLRRGTEAFF.

J is TRBJ2-1 and V is TRBV5-4; the D gene is possibly TRBD2 (5 bases). The CDR3 covers 18 residues. Germline CDR1 and CDR2: SGHNT and YYREEE (reference sequence). Trimming removed 1 base from V and 0 bases from J, with 17 bases in between. CDR3 protein: CASSLSLAIISSYNEQFF. As DNA, the CDR3 is TGTGCCAGCAGCTTGTCGCTAGCCATAATTAGCTCCTACAATGAGCAGTTCTTC.

The chain links TRBV12-3 or TRBV12-4 to TRBJ2-1; D might be TRBD2 (5 bases). The CDR3 runs to 13 residues. Trimming stripped 3 bases from V and 5 bases from J, with 8 bases between. CDR3: CASSFAGNNEQFF. In DNA, the CDR3 is TGTGCCAGCAGTTTCGCCGGGAACAATGAGCAGTTCTTC.

The chain uses TRBV4-2 and TRBJ1-3, with a tentative D call TRBD1 (6 bases). Trimming stripped 4 bases from V and 4 bases from J, with 14 bases between. The CDR3 length is 15 residues. Germline-derived CDR1 and CDR2 are LGHNA and YNFKEQ. This chain's CDR3 is CASSLTGSHGNTIYF. In DNA form, the CDR3 reads TGTGCCAGCAGCCTAACAGGGTCGCACGGAAACACCATATATTTT.